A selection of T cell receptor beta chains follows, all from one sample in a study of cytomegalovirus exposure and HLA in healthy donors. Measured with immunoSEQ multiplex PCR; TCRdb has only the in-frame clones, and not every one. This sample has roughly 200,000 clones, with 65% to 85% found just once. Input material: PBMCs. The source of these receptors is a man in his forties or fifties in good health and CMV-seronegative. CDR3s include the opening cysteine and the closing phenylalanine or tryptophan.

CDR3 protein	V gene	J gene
CASRPFGAEAFF	TRBV6-6	TRBJ1-1
CAVQRDRTDTQYF	TRBV28	TRBJ2-3
CASSFEVAADTQYF	TRBV5-4	TRBJ2-3
CASTPAGGETQYF	TRBV11-1	TRBJ2-5
CASSDRGVGNTIYF	TRBV6-5	TRBJ1-3
CASSTHRGARLFF	TRBV19	TRBJ2-2
CASSQDWPSGSRNEQFF	TRBV4-1	TRBJ2-1
CASTTGGKDEQYF	TRBV28	TRBJ2-7
CASSLLRGQANTEAFF	TRBV28	TRBJ1-1
CASSTLETGELFF	TRBV4-1	TRBJ2-2
CASSVAGPNYGYTF	TRBV9	TRBJ1-2
CASSIADSRNTEAFF	TRBV19	TRBJ1-1
CASSPGTGANRSPLHF	TRBV13	TRBJ1-6
CASTFGGTTNTGELFF	TRBV6-6	TRBJ2-2
CASSQDGQVNTGELFF	TRBV4-1	TRBJ2-2
CASSHLPTLAGAPPRADTQYF	TRBV4-1	TRBJ2-3
CASSHPRQGVQGSQPQHF	TRBV4-1	TRBJ1-5
CASSVSSVSRGEQYF	TRBV9	TRBJ2-7
CASSLTSVAGPSSYNEQFF	TRBV7-3	TRBJ2-1
CSVPSESSYEQYF	TRBV29-1	NA
CASSLHPPSGDSYEQYF	TRBV5-1	TRBJ2-7
CASSLPDSPLHF	TRBV28	TRBJ1-6
CSVDEGVDGYTF	TRBV29-1	TRBJ1-2
CASREQGVGEQYF	TRBV19	TRBJ2-7
CASSQPDSTTNEKLFF	TRBV4-1	TRBJ1-4
CASSPRVSLPDTQYF	TRBV9	TRBJ2-3
CASSFSGRGDYEQYF	TRBV27	TRBJ2-7
CASSAAGTGGLRGGQPQHF	TRBV28	TRBJ1-5
CSSSLEPGGIPGELFF	TRBV7-9	TRBJ2-2
CASSSRGTAPYEQYF	TRBV7-2	TRBJ2-7
CASSFPASGGADTQYF	TRBV28	TRBJ2-3
CSVWGLAGGLRDTQYF	TRBV29-1	TRBJ2-3
CASSHGQGEEQYF	TRBV7-7	TRBJ2-7
CAISDRYTEAFF	TRBV10-2	TRBJ1-1
CASSLREVGTDTQYF	TRBV5-4	TRBJ2-3
CSASPREKLFF	TRBV20-1	TRBJ1-4